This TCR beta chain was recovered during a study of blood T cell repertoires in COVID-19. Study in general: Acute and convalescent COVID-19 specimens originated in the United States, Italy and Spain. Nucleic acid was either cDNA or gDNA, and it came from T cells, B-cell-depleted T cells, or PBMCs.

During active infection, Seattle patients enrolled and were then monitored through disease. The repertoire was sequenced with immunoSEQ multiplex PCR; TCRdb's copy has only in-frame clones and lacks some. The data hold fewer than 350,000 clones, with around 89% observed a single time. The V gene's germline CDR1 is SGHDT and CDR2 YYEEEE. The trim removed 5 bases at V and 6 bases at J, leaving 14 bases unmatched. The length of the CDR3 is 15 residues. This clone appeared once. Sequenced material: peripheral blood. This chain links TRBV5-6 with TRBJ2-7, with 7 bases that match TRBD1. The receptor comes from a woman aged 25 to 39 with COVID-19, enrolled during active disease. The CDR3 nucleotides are TGTGCCAGCAGGAGAACCGGGACAGAGGGTATCGAGCAGTACTTC. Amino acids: CASRRTGTEGIEQYF.